Below, one TCR beta chain is given with its context. This sample stems from a study of control samples from healthy donors and cancer patients. Repertoires were generated with immunoSEQ multiplex PCR, while TCRdb's copy carries only in-frame clones and drops some. The table records around 99,000 clones, 90% of them present only once. In germline, CDR1 is SGHDT, CDR2 YYEEEE. This CDR3 has 12 amino acids. With 0 bases removed from V and 6 bases from J, the gap between germline ends came to 6 bases. The chain links TRBV5-6 to TRBJ1-1, with TRBD1 as a possible D gene (5 bases). The sample taken for sequencing was blood. The receptor comes from a human donor in good health. The donor label of this sample is uncertain. CDR3 loop: CASSLGRAEAFF. The CDR3 DNA sequence: TGTGCCAGCAGCTTGGGCAGGGCTGAAGCTTTCTTT. Drawing the rest from reference TRBV5-6 and TRBJ1-1, the complete variable domain is DAGVTQSPTHLIKTRGQQVTLRCSPKSGHDTVSWYQQALGQGPQFIFQYYEEEERQRGNFPDRFSGHQFPNYSSELNVNALLLGDSALYLCASSLGRAEAFFGQGTRLTVV.